This T cell receptor beta chain is drawn from a study of T cell repertoires in cytomegalovirus infection. TCRdb analysed the reads with MiXCR anew, one entry per CDR3 protein. The profile shows about 340,000 distinct CDR3 sequences, 25% to 30% of them singletons. For this clonotype: Its cognate antigen is unknown.

Findings and limits, study-wide: CMV-specific TCR beta clonotypes restricted by HLA-C dominated the ex vivo response. Totalled public TCR beta family frequency picked out people who carried CMV plus the relevant HLA.

Unmatched junction bases numbered 6, after V lost 5 bases and J lost 5 bases. The CDR3 runs to 15 residues. Germline V gene data show CDR1 as SGHTA and CDR2 as FQGNSA. The sequence was collected from a human donor in good health (CMV status not recorded). Some clones in this sample may be carry-over from other donors' samples. The V call is TRBV7-2, the J call TRBJ2-2; 9 nucleotides agree with TRBD1. Sequenced material: cultured PBMCs, taken from culture after CMV antigen stimulation. CDR3 sequence reads: CASSVDRGVTGELFF. CDR3 DNA: TGTGCCAGCAGCGTGGACAGGGGCGTTACCGGGGAGCTGTTTTTT.